The present T cell receptor beta chain was sequenced within a study of T-cell reconstitution after alpha-beta-depleted transplantation in children. The library targeted TCRbeta and was prepared with unique molecular identifiers. TCRdb re-called the PCR reads through MiXCR, storing one row per CDR3 protein. The sample has fewer than 550,000 distinct CDR3 sequences, roughly 10% seen once. Looked up from germline, CDR1 is SGHTA and CDR2 is FQGTGA. V lost 2 bases and J 6 bases, leaving 17 bases between the germline ends. The CDR3 covers 16 residues. The rearrangement links TRBV7-3 to TRBJ2-1; D remains unclear. The receptor was derived from a human donor who donated a stem cell graft to a child with acute myeloid leukemia. This specimen was PBMCs from the stem cell graft donor, taken from the stem cell graft. The CDR3 loop reads CASSLQNSNVGNEQFF. In DNA, the CDR3 is TGTGCCAGCAGCTTACAAAACTCCAATGTCGGCAATGAGCAGTTCTTC.